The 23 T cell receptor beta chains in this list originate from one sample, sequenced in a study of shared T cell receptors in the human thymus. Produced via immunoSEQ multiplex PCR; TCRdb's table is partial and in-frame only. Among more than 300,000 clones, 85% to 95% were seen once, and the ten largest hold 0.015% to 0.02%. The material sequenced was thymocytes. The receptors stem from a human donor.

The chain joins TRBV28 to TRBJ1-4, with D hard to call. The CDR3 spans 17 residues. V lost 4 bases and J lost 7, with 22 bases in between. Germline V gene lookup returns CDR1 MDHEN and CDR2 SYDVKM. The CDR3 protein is CASSYPDRGVGFEKLFF. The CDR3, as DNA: TGTGCCAGCAGTTACCCCGACCGGGGAGTCGGTTTTGAAAAACTGTTTTTT.

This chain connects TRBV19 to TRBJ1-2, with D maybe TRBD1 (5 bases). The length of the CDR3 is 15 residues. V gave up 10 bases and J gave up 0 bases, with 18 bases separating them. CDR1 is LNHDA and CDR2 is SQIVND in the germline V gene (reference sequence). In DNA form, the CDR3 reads TGTGCCACCCGGGACGGAACACTAACTAACTATGGCTACACCTTC. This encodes CATRDGTLTNYGYTF.

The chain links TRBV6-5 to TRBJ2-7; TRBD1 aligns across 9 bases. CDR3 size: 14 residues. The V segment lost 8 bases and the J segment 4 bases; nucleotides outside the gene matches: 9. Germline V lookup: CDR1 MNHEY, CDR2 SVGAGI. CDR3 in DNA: TGTGCCAGCGGCACAGGGGGCGCACCTTACGAGCAGTACTTC. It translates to CASGTGGAPYEQYF.

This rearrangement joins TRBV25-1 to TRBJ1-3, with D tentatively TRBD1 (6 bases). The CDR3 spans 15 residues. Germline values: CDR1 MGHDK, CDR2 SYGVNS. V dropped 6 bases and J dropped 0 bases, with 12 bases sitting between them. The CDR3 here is CASSAGVNSGNTIYF. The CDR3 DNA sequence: TGTGCCAGCAGCGCAGGGGTTAACTCTGGAAACACCATATATTTT.

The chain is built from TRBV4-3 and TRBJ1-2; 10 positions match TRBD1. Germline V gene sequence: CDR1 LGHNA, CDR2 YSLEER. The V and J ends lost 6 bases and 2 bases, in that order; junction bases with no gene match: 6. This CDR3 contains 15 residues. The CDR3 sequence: CASSEGQGRNYGYTF. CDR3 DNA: TGCGCCAGCAGTGAGGGACAGGGGAGGAACTATGGCTACACCTTC.

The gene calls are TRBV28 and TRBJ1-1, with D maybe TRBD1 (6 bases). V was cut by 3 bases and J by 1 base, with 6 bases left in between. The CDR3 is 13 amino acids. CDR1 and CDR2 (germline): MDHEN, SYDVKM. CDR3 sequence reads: CASSLDRNTEAFF. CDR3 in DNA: TGTGCCAGCAGTTTGGACAGGAACACTGAAGCTTTCTTT. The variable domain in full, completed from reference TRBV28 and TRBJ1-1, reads DVKVTQSSRYLVKRTGEKVFLECVQDMDHENMFWYRQDPGLGLRLIYFSYDVKMKEKGDIPEGYSVSREKKERFSLILESASTNQTSMYLCASSLDRNTEAFFGQGTRLTVV.

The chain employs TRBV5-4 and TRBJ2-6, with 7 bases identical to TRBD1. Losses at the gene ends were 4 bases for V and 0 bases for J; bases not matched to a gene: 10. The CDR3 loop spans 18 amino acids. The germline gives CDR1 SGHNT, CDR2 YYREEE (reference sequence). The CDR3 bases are TGTGCCAGCAGCAGCCGGGACAGCAACAACTCTGGGGCCAACGTCCTGACTTTC. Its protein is CASSSRDSNNSGANVLTF.

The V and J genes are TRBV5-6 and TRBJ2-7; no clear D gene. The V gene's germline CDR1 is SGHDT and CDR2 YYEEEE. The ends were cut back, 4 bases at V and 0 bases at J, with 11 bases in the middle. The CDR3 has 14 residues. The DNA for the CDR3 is TGTGCCAGCAGCCATCAGGTCTACTCCTACGAGCAGTACTTC. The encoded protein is CASSHQVYSYEQYF.

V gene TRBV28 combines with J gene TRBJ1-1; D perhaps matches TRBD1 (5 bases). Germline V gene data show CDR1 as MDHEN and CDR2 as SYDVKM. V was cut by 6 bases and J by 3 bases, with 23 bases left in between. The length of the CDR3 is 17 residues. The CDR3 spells CASRMGPDTDTYTEAFF. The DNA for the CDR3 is TGTGCCAGCAGAATGGGGCCGGACACGGACACGTACACTGAAGCTTTCTTT.

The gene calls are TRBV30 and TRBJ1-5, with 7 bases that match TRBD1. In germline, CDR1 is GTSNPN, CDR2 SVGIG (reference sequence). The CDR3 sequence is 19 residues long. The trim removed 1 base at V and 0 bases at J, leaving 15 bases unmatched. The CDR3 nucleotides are TGTGCCTGGAGTGGCCCCCAGACAGGGAGGAAGGATAGCAATCAGCCCCAGCATTTT. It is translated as CAWSGPQTGRKDSNQPQHF.

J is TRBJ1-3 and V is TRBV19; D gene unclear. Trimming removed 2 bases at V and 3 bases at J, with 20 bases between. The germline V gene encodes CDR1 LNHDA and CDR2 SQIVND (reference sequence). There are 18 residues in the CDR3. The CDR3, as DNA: TGTGCCAGTAGTATACAGAGTGGCTTTATCCAACGTGGAAACACCATATATTTT. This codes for CASSIQSGFIQRGNTIYF.

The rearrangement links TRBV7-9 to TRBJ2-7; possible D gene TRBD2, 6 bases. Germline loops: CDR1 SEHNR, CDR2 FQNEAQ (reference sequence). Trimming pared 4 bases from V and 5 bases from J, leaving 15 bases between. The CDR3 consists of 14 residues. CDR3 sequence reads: CASSWSGEWDEQYF. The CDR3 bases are TGTGCCAGCAGCTGGTCGGGAGAGTGGGACGAGCAGTACTTC.

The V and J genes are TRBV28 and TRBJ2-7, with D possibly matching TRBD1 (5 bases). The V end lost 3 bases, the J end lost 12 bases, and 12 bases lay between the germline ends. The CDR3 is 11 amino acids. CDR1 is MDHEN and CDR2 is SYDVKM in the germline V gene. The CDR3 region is CASSFHGQGYF. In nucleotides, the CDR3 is TGTGCCAGCAGTTTCCACGGGCAGGGGTACTTC.

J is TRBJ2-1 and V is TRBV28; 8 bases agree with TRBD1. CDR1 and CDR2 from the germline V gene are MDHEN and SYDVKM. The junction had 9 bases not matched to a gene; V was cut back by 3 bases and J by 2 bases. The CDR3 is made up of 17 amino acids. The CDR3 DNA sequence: TGTGCCAGCAGTTTTGGGACGGACAGGGAAGCCTACAATGAGCAGTTCTTC. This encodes CASSFGTDREAYNEQFF.

CDR3 sequence reads: CASSTRDIQNMFF. The CDR3 DNA is TGTGCCAGCAGCACCCGGGACATCCAAAATATGTTTTTT. This chain joins TRBV7-2 and TRBJ1-4, with a tentative D call TRBD1 (6 bases). The germline V and J ends were trimmed by 5 bases and 15 bases, with 19 bases remaining between them. This CDR3 is built from 13 residues. Germline-derived CDR1 and CDR2 are SGHTA and FQGNSA.

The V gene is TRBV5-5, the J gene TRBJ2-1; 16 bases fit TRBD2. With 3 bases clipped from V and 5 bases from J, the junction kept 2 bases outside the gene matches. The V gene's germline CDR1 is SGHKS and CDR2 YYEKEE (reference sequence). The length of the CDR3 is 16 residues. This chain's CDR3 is CASSWGLAGGDNEQFF. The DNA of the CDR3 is TGTGCCAGCAGCTGGGGACTAGCGGGAGGGGACAATGAGCAGTTCTTC.

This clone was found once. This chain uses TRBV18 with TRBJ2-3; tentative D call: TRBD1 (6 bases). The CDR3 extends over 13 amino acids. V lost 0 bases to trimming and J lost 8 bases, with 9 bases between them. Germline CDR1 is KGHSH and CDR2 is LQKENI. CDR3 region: CASSPPRGSTQYF. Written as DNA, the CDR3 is TGTGCCAGCTCACCACCGAGGGGGAGTACGCAGTATTTT.

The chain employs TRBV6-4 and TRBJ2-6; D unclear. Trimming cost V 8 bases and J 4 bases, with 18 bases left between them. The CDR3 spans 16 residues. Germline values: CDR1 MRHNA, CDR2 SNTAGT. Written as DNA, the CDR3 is TGTGCCAGCTCAAGAGACCCCCCTGTGGGGGCCAACGTCCTGACTTTC. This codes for CASSRDPPVGANVLTF.

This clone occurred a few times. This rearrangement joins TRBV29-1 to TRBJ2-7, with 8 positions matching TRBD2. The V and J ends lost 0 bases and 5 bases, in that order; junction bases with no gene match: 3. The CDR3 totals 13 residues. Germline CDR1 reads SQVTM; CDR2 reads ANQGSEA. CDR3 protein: CSVEDRGGHEQYF. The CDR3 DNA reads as TGCAGCGTTGAAGATCGCGGGGGGCACGAGCAGTACTTC.

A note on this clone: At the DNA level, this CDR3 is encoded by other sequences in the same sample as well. CDR3 region: CASSFSAETQYF. For the CDR3, the DNA is TGTGCCAGCAGTTTCTCGGCCGAGACCCAGTACTTC. V and J are TRBV28 and TRBJ2-5; D gene unclear. CDR1 MDHEN and CDR2 SYDVKM come from the germline V gene. Between the trimmed V and J ends, which lost 3 bases and 5 bases, there was a span of 7 bases. The CDR3 spans 12 residues.

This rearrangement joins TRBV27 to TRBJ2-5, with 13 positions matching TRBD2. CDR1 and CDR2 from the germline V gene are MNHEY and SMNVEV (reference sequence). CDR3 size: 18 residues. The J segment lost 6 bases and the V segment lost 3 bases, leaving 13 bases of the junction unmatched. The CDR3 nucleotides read TGTGCCAGCAGTTTGACTAGCGGGAGGCCTCCCCGGGAAAAGACCCAGTACTTC. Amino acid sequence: CASSLTSGRPPREKTQYF.

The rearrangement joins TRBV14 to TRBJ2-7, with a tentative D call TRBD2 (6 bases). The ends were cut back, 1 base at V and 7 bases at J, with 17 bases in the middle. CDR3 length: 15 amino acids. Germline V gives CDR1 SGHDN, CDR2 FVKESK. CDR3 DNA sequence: TGTGCCAGCAGCCAAGCGACGCGGGGATGGGGGGAGCAGTACTTC. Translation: CASSQATRGWGEQYF. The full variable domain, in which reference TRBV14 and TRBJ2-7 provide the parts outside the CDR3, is EAGVTQFPSHSVIEKGQTVTLRCDPISGHDNLYWYRRVMGKEIKFLLHFVKESKQDESGMPNNRFLAERTGGTYSTLKVQPAELEDSGVYFCASSQATRGWGEQYFGPGTRLTVT.

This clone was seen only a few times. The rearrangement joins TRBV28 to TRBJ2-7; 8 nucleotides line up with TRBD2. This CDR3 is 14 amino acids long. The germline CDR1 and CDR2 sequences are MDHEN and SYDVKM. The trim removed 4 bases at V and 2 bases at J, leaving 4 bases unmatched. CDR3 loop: CASSWAGGTYEQYF. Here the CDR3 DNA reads TGTGCCAGCAGTTGGGCGGGAGGCACCTACGAGCAGTACTTC.